A selection of T cell receptor beta chains follows, all from one sample in a study of post-analysis software for immune sequencing data. TCRdb fed the PCR reads into MiXCR, producing one record per CDR3 protein. Of almost 700,000 distinct CDR3 sequences detected, 55% to 60% appear once; the ten largest clones hold approximately 10%. Sequencing was carried out using blood. The receptors originated from a girl aged 2 to 10 with multiple sclerosis. Each CDR3 is given with its conserved first and last residue. The D gene is left open where the match is weak. Expanded clones are given a class, and other clones once, few, many or no size at all.

CASSQLQGANYGWSYEQYF TGCGCCAGCAGCCAATTGCAGGGGGCGAATTATGGGTGGTCCTACGAGCAGTACTTC TRBJ2-7 - TRBV4-1 TRBD1 19
CASSPPGPTYEQYF TGTGCCAGCTCACCCCCAGGACCCACCTACGAGCAGTACTTC TRBJ2-7 few TRBV18 - 14
CSVEEDTTF TGCAGCGTTGAGGAGGATACTACCTTC TRBJ1-2 few TRBV29-1 - 9
CASLSGTGVSFSNQPQHF TGTGCCAGCTTATCCGGGACAGGGGTCTCGTTTAGCAATCAGCCCCAGCATTTT TRBJ1-5 - TRBV6-1 TRBD1 18
CSVEDHTDTQYF TGCAGCGTTGAAGATCACACAGATACGCAGTATTTT TRBJ2-3 - TRBV29-1 - 12
CSNSHSAGYTF TGCAGCAATTCCCACAGTGCTGGCTACACCTTC TRBJ1-2 - TRBV29-1 - 11
CSVEGSPGANVLTF TGCAGCGTTGAGGGCAGCCCTGGGGCCAACGTCCTGACTTTC TRBJ2-6 few TRBV29-1 - 14
CASSFNLGETQYF TGTGCCAGCAGTTTCAACCTGGGGGAGACCCAGTACTTC TRBJ2-5 - TRBV12-3/TRBV12-4 - 13
CASSLGVGEQFF TGTGCCAGCAGCTTAGGAGTGGGTGAGCAGTTCTTC TRBJ2-1 - TRBV7-2 - 12
CSAREYTNEQFF TGCAGTGCTAGAGAATACACCAATGAGCAGTTCTTC TRBJ2-1 few TRBV20-1 - 12
CASSLSLLRNEQFF TGTGCCAGCAGCTTAAGCCTCTTACGCAATGAGCAGTTCTTC TRBJ2-1 - TRBV7-9 - 14
CASSRNSGISTDTQYF TGTGCCAGCAGTCGGAATAGCGGGATTAGCACAGATACGCAGTATTTT TRBJ2-3 - TRBV7-9 TRBD2 16
CASSEEVLARGTDTQYF TGTGCCAGCAGTGAAGAGGTCCTAGCGCGAGGCACAGATACGCAGTATTTT TRBJ2-3 - TRBV2 - 17
CASSLEARLSYNEQFF TGTGCCAGCAGCTTAGAAGCCAGACTCTCCTACAATGAGCAGTTCTTC TRBJ2-1 - TRBV7-8 - 16
CASSRTGSDQPQHF TGTGCCAGCAGCCGGACAGGGAGTGATCAGCCCCAGCATTTT TRBJ1-5 - TRBV7-9 TRBD1 14
CASSPPGHDEQFF TGTGCCAGCAGCCCCCCGGGCCACGATGAGCAGTTCTTC TRBJ2-1 - TRBV7-3 - 13
CSARDPQQGGIREQFF TGCAGTGCTAGAGATCCCCAGCAGGGGGGGATAAGGGAGCAGTTCTTC TRBJ2-1 few TRBV20-1 - 16
CASSLDGTTYTGELFF TGTGCCAGCAGCTTAGATGGGACTACTTACACCGGGGAGCTGTTTTTT TRBJ2-2 few TRBV7-4 TRBD2 16
CASSLVSAGVLEQYF TGTGCCAGCAGCTTAGTATCGGCAGGGGTGCTCGAGCAGTACTTC TRBJ2-7 few TRBV13 - 15
CASSQVVESQETQYF TGTGCCAGCAGCCAAGTGGTAGAGTCACAAGAGACCCAGTACTTC TRBJ2-5 - TRBV3-1 - 15
CATKTLRPDRLQETQYF TGTGCCACCAAAACCCTGCGCCCGGACAGATTACAAGAGACCCAGTACTTC TRBJ2-5 - TRBV6-1 - 17
CSANKDALDTQYF TGCAGTGCCAATAAGGACGCGTTGGATACGCAGTATTTT TRBJ2-3 - TRBV20-1 - 13
CSGEMNTEAFF TGCAGTGGCGAGATGAACACTGAAGCTTTCTTT TRBJ1-1 few TRBV20-1 - 11
CASSGLAGEVDTQYF TGTGCCAGCAGTGGTTTAGCGGGAGAGGTGGATACGCAGTATTTT TRBJ2-3 - TRBV2 TRBD2 15
CASSLFGRGARETQYF TGTGCCAGCAGCTTATTTGGGCGGGGGGCGAGGGAGACCCAGTACTTC TRBJ2-5 once TRBV7-2 TRBD2 16
CSVEGTANTGELFF TGCAGCGTTGAAGGGACAGCGAACACCGGGGAGCTGTTTTTT TRBJ2-2 - TRBV29-1 - 14
CASSYRSGKGRETQYF TGTGCCAGCAGCTACCGAAGCGGGAAGGGTAGGGAGACCCAGTACTTC TRBJ2-5 - TRBV7-9 TRBD2 16
CASSQDTGEGDEQFF TGCGCCAGCAGCCAAGATACAGGGGAAGGGGATGAGCAGTTCTTC TRBJ2-1 - TRBV4-3 TRBD1 15
CAIRPGQMNTEAFF TGTGCCATCCGACCTGGCCAGATGAACACTGAAGCTTTCTTT TRBJ1-1 once TRBV10-3 - 14
CSVASQGEGRLEQFF TGCAGCGTTGCCTCTCAGGGGGAGGGCCGTCTTGAGCAGTTCTTC TRBJ2-1 - TRBV29-1 - 15